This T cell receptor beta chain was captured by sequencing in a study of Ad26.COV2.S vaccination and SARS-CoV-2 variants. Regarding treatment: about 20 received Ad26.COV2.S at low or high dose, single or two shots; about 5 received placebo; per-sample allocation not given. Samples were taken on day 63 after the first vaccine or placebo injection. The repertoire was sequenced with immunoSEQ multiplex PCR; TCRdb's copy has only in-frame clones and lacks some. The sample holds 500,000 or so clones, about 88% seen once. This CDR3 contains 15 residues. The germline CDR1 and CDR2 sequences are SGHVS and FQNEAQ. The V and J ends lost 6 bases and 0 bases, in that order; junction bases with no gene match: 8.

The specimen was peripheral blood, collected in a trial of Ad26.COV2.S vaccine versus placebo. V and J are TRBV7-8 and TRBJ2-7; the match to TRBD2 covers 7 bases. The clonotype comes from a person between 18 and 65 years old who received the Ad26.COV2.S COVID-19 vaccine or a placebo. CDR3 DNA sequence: TGTGCCAGCAGTGTCCGGGACTACCTCTCCTACGAGCAGTACTTC. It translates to CASSVRDYLSYEQYF.